The sample holds one count of the clone carrying this T cell receptor (beta chain). Under the authors' procedure: Estimation of nucleated cell counts relied on the amplification of reference gene primers. The data were produced by immunoSEQ multiplex PCR, yet TCRdb's version contains in-frame clones alone and is incomplete. The V and J calls and clone size are taken from that table; D and trimming were inferred from the DNA. This table holds some 170,000 clones, about 92% found once. The entry originates in a study of blood T cell repertoires in COVID-19. In the study overall: PBMCs, B-cell-depleted T cells, or T cells provided the cDNA or gDNA that made up the material.

This CDR3 comprises 15 residues. The trim removed 4 bases at V and 9 bases at J, leaving 9 bases unmatched. Germline CDR1 LGHDT, CDR2 YNNKEL (reference sequence). This sequence originates from a man aged 55 to 70 with active or convalescent COVID-19. Sequencing was carried out using peripheral blood. The rearrangement uses TRBV3-1 (or the pseudogene TRBV3-2) and TRBJ1-6; 7 nucleotides align to TRBD1. DNA of the CDR3: TGTGCCAGCAGCCTAGGGACAGCCATTACTTCACCCCTCCACTTT. This gives the protein CASSLGTAITSPLHF.